A selection of T cell receptor beta chains follows, all from one sample in a study of T cell responses to AZD1222 COVID-19 vaccine. Some clones are missing from TCRdb's copy, which holds only in-frame ones; the method was immunoSEQ multiplex PCR. The data contain 130,000 or so clones, 75% to 90% of them singletons. The material sequenced was peripheral blood, taken on day 0 of AZD1222 vaccination. Receptor source: an adult in good health. The CDR3 runs from the conserved cysteine through the conserved F or W. Each record gives: J gene, V gene, D gene, clone size, CDR3 protein, CDR3 DNA. D genes are given only for firm matches. Clone size is shown for a subset of rows, as once, few, many or a class of expanded clone.

>TRBJ2-2|TRBV7-6|TRBD1|.
CASSLGATGSSGELFF
TGTGCCAGCAGTTTAGGCGCGACAGGGTCGTCCGGGGAGCTGTTTTTT
>TRBJ1-2|TRBV3-1/TRBV3-2|.|.
CASSDIKARVRSYGYTF
TGTGCCAGCAGCGACATTAAAGCCAGGGTAAGGAGCTATGGCTACACCTTC
>TRBJ2-7|TRBV28|TRBD1|.
CASSPGTGRYEQYF
TGTGCCAGCAGCCCCGGGACAGGGCGGTACGAGCAGTACTTC
>TRBJ1-4|TRBV29-1|.|.
CSVIHPVDEKLFF
TGCAGCGTTATTCACCCTGTCGATGAAAAACTGTTTTTT
>TRBJ2-3|TRBV18|.|.
CASSPLSGPDTQYF
TGTGCCAGCTCACCACTATCGGGGCCAGATACGCAGTATTTT
>TRBJ2-6|TRBV4-3|.|.
CASSQDGPSAYSGANVLTF
TGCGCCAGCAGCCAAGACGGTCCTAGCGCCTACTCTGGGGCCAACGTCCTGACTTTC
>TRBJ1-6|TRBV7-2|TRBD1|.
CASMGQGGSPLHF
TGTGCCAGCATGGGACAGGGTGGTTCACCCCTCCACTTT
>TRBJ2-1|TRBV6-2/TRBV6-3|.|.
CASSYSTQASDSYNEQFF
TGTGCCAGCAGTTACTCGACCCAAGCATCAGACTCCTACAATGAGCAGTTCTTC
>TRBJ2-4|TRBV5-4|TRBD1|once
CASSLDRGLENIQYF
TGTGCCAGCAGTTTGGACAGGGGGCTGGAAAACATTCAGTACTTC
>TRBJ2-6|TRBV28|TRBD1|.
CASSPTGGLPGANVLTF
TGTGCCAGCAGTCCGACAGGGGGCCTCCCTGGGGCCAACGTCCTGACTTTC
>TRBJ2-7|TRBV7-9|.|.
CASSLGRYEQYF
TGTGCCAGCAGCTTGGGCCGATACGAGCAGTACTTC
>TRBJ1-5|TRBV6-5|TRBD1|.
CASSYSGQSFNQPQHF
TGTGCCAGCAGTTACTCGGGACAGTCCTTCAATCAGCCCCAGCATTTT
>TRBJ1-2|TRBV7-4|TRBD1|few
CASSLRGQVGGYTF
TGTGCCAGCAGCTTACGGGGACAGGTGGGTGGCTACACCTTC
>TRBJ2-2|TRBV7-9|TRBD1|.
CASSPRDREFTGELFF
TGTGCCAGCAGCCCCCGGGACAGGGAATTTACCGGGGAGCTGTTTTTT
>TRBJ2-5|TRBV5-4|.|.
CASSQGLREETQYF
TGTGCCAGCAGCCAGGGACTCAGGGAGGAGACCCAGTACTTC
>TRBJ1-2|TRBV4-1|TRBD1|.
CASSQDLGTGGRYGYTF
TGCGCCAGCAGCCAAGACCTGGGGACAGGGGGTCGATATGGCTACACCTTC
>TRBJ2-5|TRBV7-9|.|.
CASSGDRPLETQYF
TGTGCCAGCAGTGGGGACCGACCCTTGGAGACCCAGTACTTC
>TRBJ2-4|TRBV5-1|.|.
CASSLGSGLAKNIQYF
TGCGCCAGCAGCTTGGGGAGCGGATTAGCCAAAAACATTCAGTACTTC
>TRBJ2-1|TRBV28|TRBD2|few
CASSFWTREKRDEQFF
TGTGCCAGCAGTTTTTGGACTAGGGAGAAAAGGGATGAGCAGTTCTTC
>TRBJ2-7|TRBV28|.|.
CASSIRGGYEQYF
TGTGCCAGCAGCATACGAGGGGGCTACGAGCAGTACTTC
>TRBJ1-5|TRBV12-2|.|.
CASRLKRNGPSCRDSNQPQHF
TGTGCAAGTCGCTTAAAACGTAACGGACCGTCGTGTAGAGATAGCAATCAGCCCCAGCATTTT
>TRBJ1-2|TRBV2|TRBD1|.
CASSDGTANYGYTF
TGTGCCAGCAGTGATGGGACAGCTAACTATGGCTACACCTTC
>TRBJ1-2|TRBV6-5|.|.
CASSYRRQRANYGYTF
TGTGCCAGCAGTTACAGAAGACAGAGAGCTAACTATGGCTACACCTTC
>TRBJ1-4|TRBV5-1|.|.
CASRLGGLTEKLFF
TGCGCCAGCAGATTAGGAGGTTTGACCGAAAAACTGTTTTTT
>TRBJ2-3|TRBV6-5|TRBD2|few
CASSPGAGGTQYF
TGTGCCAGCAGTCCGGGGGCGGGAGGGACGCAGTATTTT
>TRBJ2-3|TRBV19|.|.
CASSPPYTDTQYF
TGTGCCAGTAGTCCGCCATACACAGATACGCAGTATTTT
>TRBJ1-4|TRBV7-2|.|.
CASSLATGSLGLFF
TGTGCCAGCAGCTTAGCGACCGGCAGCCTCGGACTGTTTTTT
>TRBJ2-1|TRBV7-2|TRBD2|once
CASSARLAGLNNEQFF
TGTGCCAGCAGCGCCAGACTAGCGGGGCTGAACAATGAGCAGTTCTTC
>TRBJ2-7|TRBV18|.|.
CASSPPTGFISGEQYF
TGTGCCAGCTCACCGCCCACAGGGTTCATCTCGGGGGAGCAGTACTTC
>TRBJ1-3|TRBV28|.|.
CASSFRAGNTIYF
TGTGCCAGCAGTTTCAGGGCTGGAAACACCATATATTTT
>TRBJ2-6|TRBV7-9|.|once
CASRPERGKGANVLTF
TGTGCCAGCAGACCGGAACGGGGGAAGGGGGCCAACGTCCTGACTTTC
>TRBJ1-3|TRBV5-6|.|.
CASSTLAAFSGNTIYF
TGTGCCAGCAGCACTCTGGCTGCGTTCTCTGGAAACACCATATATTTT
>TRBJ2-3|TRBV11-2|.|once
CASSLKPGLETDTQYF
TGTGCCAGCAGCTTAAAACCGGGACTCGAGACAGATACGCAGTATTTT
>TRBJ2-7|TRBV4-1|TRBD2|.
CASSQGTSGRLYEQYF
TGCGCCAGCAGCCAAGGGACTAGCGGGAGGCTGTACGAGCAGTACTTC
>TRBJ1-2|TRBV6-5|.|.
CASTGDRRYGYTF
TGTGCCAGCACTGGGGACCGGAGATATGGCTACACCTTC
>TRBJ2-5|TRBV7-9|TRBD2|.
CASSPGLAEEETQYF
TGTGCCAGCAGCCCGGGACTAGCGGAAGAAGAGACCCAGTACTTC
>TRBJ2-3|TRBV7-8|TRBD1|few
CASSPFGARGTDTQYF
TGTGCCAGCAGCCCGTTTGGGGCCAGGGGGACAGATACGCAGTATTTT
>TRBJ1-1|TRBV4-3|.|once
CASSRDWAGTRNTEAFF
TGCGCCAGCAGCCGCGACTGGGCAGGGACGCGGAACACTGAAGCTTTCTTT
>TRBJ2-7|TRBV5-4|.|.
CASSLGIYEQYF
TGTGCCAGCAGCTTGGGCATCTACGAGCAGTACTTC
>TRBJ1-5|TRBV19|TRBD1|.
CASSSGTGGINQPQHF
TGTGCCAGTAGTTCGGGGACAGGGGGTATAAATCAGCCCCAGCATTTT
>TRBJ1-2|TRBV9|TRBD1|once
CASSVEAGQNYGYTF
TGTGCCAGCAGCGTAGAGGCGGGACAGAACTATGGCTACACCTTC